What follows are 29 T cell receptor beta chains derived from one specimen sequenced in a study of technical replicates of blood from a few donors. The method was immunoSEQ multiplex PCR; TCRdb's version includes in-frame clones alone and lacks a portion of them. The profile shows 45,000 to 55,000 clones, 90% to 96% of them singletons. The specimen was T cells isolated from PBMCs. The origin of the receptors is a human donor in good health.

This chain links TRBV11-1 with TRBJ2-5; 8 positions match TRBD2. V lost 2 bases and J lost 2; bases outside the gene matches: 7. The CDR3 consists of 16 residues. CDR1 is SGHAT and CDR2 is FQDESV in the germline V gene (reference sequence). DNA for the CDR3: TGTGCCAGCAGCTTACTCCTCGCGGGAGGACAAGAGACCCAGTACTTC. As protein: CASSLLLAGGQETQYF. The full variable domain, its missing parts supplied by reference TRBV11-1 and TRBJ2-5, is EAEVAQSPRYKITEKSQAVAFWCDPISGHATLYWYRQILGQGPELLVQFQDESVVDDSQLPKDRFSAERLKGVDSTLKIQPAELGDSAMYLCASSLLLAGGQETQYFGPGTRLLVL.

This rearrangement joins TRBV9 to TRBJ1-5; the match to TRBD1 covers 7 bases. Per germline, CDR1 SGDLS and CDR2 YYNGEE. V shed 0 bases, J shed 4 bases, and the junction held 7 bases outside the gene matches. CDR3 length: 16 amino acids. In DNA, the CDR3 is TGTGCCAGCAGCGTAGATATAGGGACAGATAATCAGCCCCAGCATTTT. Its translation: CASSVDIGTDNQPQHF.

The chain links TRBV27 to TRBJ2-1, with no clear D. Trimming pared 5 bases from V and 5 bases from J, leaving 19 bases between. The CDR3 consists of 16 residues. Germline lookup yields CDR1 MNHEY and CDR2 SMNVEV (reference sequence). For the CDR3, the DNA is TGTGCCAGCAGTACCTTTTTCGGATGGAGAAACAATGAGCAGTTCTTC. Protein sequence: CASSTFFGWRNNEQFF.

V usage is TRBV6-6 and J usage is TRBJ2-7; D is unresolved. This CDR3 has 13 residues. V gave up 5 bases and J gave up 1 base, with 9 bases separating them. Germline V gene data show CDR1 as MNHNY and CDR2 as SVGAGI (reference sequence). The CDR3 bases are TGTGCCAGCAGTGCGAGGCTTTCCTACGAGCAGTACTTC. It yields the protein CASSARLSYEQYF.

The rearrangement uses TRBV4-3 and TRBJ2-1; 10 bases are a match to TRBD1. The germline V gene encodes CDR1 LGHNA and CDR2 YSLEER. J lost 1 base, V lost 3 bases, and 0 bases had no gene match. The CDR3 contains 15 residues. In nucleotides, the CDR3 is TGCGCCAGCAGCCAGGGACAGGGGTCCTACAATGAGCAGTTCTTC. This gives the protein CASSQGQGSYNEQFF.

V usage is TRBV7-6 and J usage is TRBJ1-4, with a weak D call TRBD1 (6 bases). V was pared by 2 bases and J by 4 bases, with 11 bases between. The CDR3 totals 15 residues. Germline CDR1 SGHVS, CDR2 FNYEAQ. The CDR3 loop is CASSLLTGLNEKLFF. For the CDR3, the DNA is TGTGCCAGCAGCTTACTGACAGGCCTTAATGAAAAACTGTTTTTT.

The V and J genes are TRBV11-2 and TRBJ1-5; unclear D gene. V was shortened by 1 base and J by 7 bases, with 8 bases between the two germline ends. The CDR3 runs to 13 residues. CDR1 is SGHAT and CDR2 is FQNNGV in the germline V gene. CDR3 sequence: CASSLGAWQPQHF. Written as DNA, the CDR3 is TGTGCCAGCAGCTTAGGGGCCTGGCAGCCCCAGCATTTT. The full variable domain, rest sourced from reference TRBV11-2 and TRBJ1-5, is EAGVAQSPRYKIIEKRQSVAFWCNPISGHATLYWYQQILGQGPKLLIQFQNNGVVDDSQLPKDRFSAERLKGVDSTLKIQPAKLEDSAVYLCASSLGAWQPQHFGDGTRLSIL.

The rearrangement links TRBV29-1 to TRBJ2-7; D unresolved. CDR1 is SQVTM and CDR2 is ANQGSEA in the germline V gene. Trimming shortened V by 4 bases and J by 1 base, and 8 bases separated the two germline ends. This CDR3 has 12 amino acids. The CDR3 region is CSVGADSYEQYF. The CDR3 DNA is TGCAGCGTTGGCGCTGATTCCTACGAGCAGTACTTC.

This chain joins TRBV5-4 and TRBJ2-2; 7 bases fit TRBD1. This CDR3 has 15 residues. From germline, CDR1 is SGHNT and CDR2 YYREEE (reference sequence). The trim removed 2 bases at V and 0 bases at J, leaving 1 base unmatched. CDR3 sequence (DNA): TGTGCCAGCAGCTTAGACAGGGCGAACACCGGGGAGCTGTTTTTT. Translated, it gives CASSLDRANTGELFF.

This clone was seen once. The rearrangement joins TRBV27 to TRBJ1-5; 9 positions agree with TRBD1. CDR3 length: 14 amino acids. V lost 5 bases and J lost 5; bases outside the gene matches: 4. Germline V lookup: CDR1 MNHEY, CDR2 SMNVEV (reference sequence). The CDR3 DNA reads TGTGCCAGCAGTCCGACAGGGGGGTATCAGCCCCAGCATTTT. Translated, it gives CASSPTGGYQPQHF.

In its sample, this clone was seen once. The chain links TRBV19 to TRBJ2-7; D unclear. V was pared by 3 bases and J by 0 bases, with 6 bases between. The V gene's germline CDR1 is LNHDA and CDR2 SQIVND (reference sequence). CDR3 length equals 13 residues. The CDR3 loop is CASSITGSYEQYF. The CDR3 DNA sequence: TGTGCCAGTAGTATTACCGGCTCCTACGAGCAGTACTTC.

This chain joins TRBV29-1 and TRBJ2-1; TRBD2 might be the D (5 bases). The germline gives CDR1 SQVTM, CDR2 ANQGSEA. The V end was cut by 4 bases, the J end by 5 bases, with 9 bases between. The CDR3 totals 12 residues. CDR3 loop: CSVGESHNEQFF. The CDR3 DNA reads TGCAGCGTTGGGGAGTCCCACAATGAGCAGTTCTTC.

The gene calls are TRBV18 and TRBJ2-1; perhaps TRBD2 as D (6 bases). V lost 2 bases and J lost 5, with 16 bases in between. CDR1 is KGHSH and CDR2 is LQKENI in the germline V gene. The CDR3 is 16 residues long. The CDR3 coding sequence is TGTGCCAGCTCACCAGGTATTAGCGGAGCAAACAATGAGCAGTTCTTC. Amino acids: CASSPGISGANNEQFF.

The V call is TRBV7-9, the J call TRBJ2-1; tentative D call: TRBD2 (6 bases). The CDR3 has 18 residues. Germline CDR1 and CDR2: SEHNR and FQNEAQ (reference sequence). The CDR3 loop is CANLGAGPQTVVYNEQFF. The DNA for the CDR3 is TGTGCAAACTTAGGGGCGGGACCGCAGACAGTTGTCTACAATGAGCAGTTCTTC.

The V and J genes are TRBV29-1 and TRBJ2-3; no firm D call. The V gene lost 4 bases and the J gene lost 0 bases, with 11 bases spanning the gap. CDR1 and CDR2 from the germline V gene are SQVTM and ANQGSEA. CDR3 length: 14 residues. The CDR3 protein is CSVGSLSSTDTQYF. CDR3 DNA sequence: TGCAGCGTTGGATCGCTATCTAGCACAGATACGCAGTATTTT.

The chain joins TRBV19 to TRBJ1-4; 9 nucleotides match TRBD1. Germline lookup yields CDR1 LNHDA and CDR2 SQIVND (reference sequence). V gave up 6 bases and J gave up 0 bases; unmatched junction bases: 5. This CDR3 has 16 residues. The CDR3 nucleotides read TGTGCCAGTAGCCGGACAGGGGTCGCAACTAATGAAAAACTGTTTTTT. Its translation: CASSRTGVATNEKLFF.

This clone appeared a single time. The chain couples TRBV2 to TRBJ2-3; D not certain. Germline V CDR1 and CDR2: SNHLY, FYNNEI. The CDR3 runs 13 residues. V lost 7 bases, J lost 3 bases, and 11 bases lay in between. The CDR3 coding sequence is TGTGCCAGCAATAATCCGAGAACAGATACGCAGTATTTT. It is translated as CASNNPRTDTQYF.

Here the CDR3 DNA reads TGTGCCAGCAGTTTGGGGACTAGCGGGAGGACTACTCAAGAGACCCAGTACTTC. This translates into CASSLGTSGRTTQETQYF. The chain is built from TRBV28 and TRBJ2-5; 15 nucleotides align to TRBD2. The CDR3 sequence is 18 residues long. Looked up from germline, CDR1 is MDHEN and CDR2 is SYDVKM. J gave up 2 bases and V 3 bases, and 7 bases lay outside the gene matches.

This chain links TRBV28 with TRBJ2-1; 7 bases are a match to TRBD2. With V trimmed by 4 bases and J by 8 bases, 11 bases remained unmatched. Germline V gene data show CDR1 as MDHEN and CDR2 as SYDVKM. This CDR3 contains 15 residues. The CDR3: CASSWVGLGDDEQFF. The CDR3, as DNA: TGTGCCAGCAGTTGGGTAGGACTAGGGGACGATGAGCAGTTCTTC. The variable domain in full, completed from reference TRBV28 and TRBJ2-1, reads DVKVTQSSRYLVKRTGEKVFLECVQDMDHENMFWYRQDPGLGLRLIYFSYDVKMKEKGDIPEGYSVSREKKERFSLILESASTNQTSMYLCASSWVGLGDDEQFFGPGTRLTVL.

The J gene is TRBJ2-7, the V gene TRBV5-1, with 8 bases identical to TRBD2. The CDR3 loop spans 15 amino acids. Looked up from germline, CDR1 is SGHRS and CDR2 is YFSETQ. The junction had 13 bases not matched to a gene; V was cut back by 4 bases and J by 7 bases. The CDR3 DNA sequence: TGCGCCAGCAGCCTGGCTTGGGCGGGAGGCTCGGAGCAGTACTTC. Encoded protein: CASSLAWAGGSEQYF. The whole variable domain, filled in from reference TRBV5-1 and TRBJ2-7, reads KAGVTQTPRYLIKTRGQQVTLSCSPISGHRSVSWYQQTPGQGLQFLFEYFSETQRNKGNFPGRFSGRQFSNSRSEMNVSTLELGDSALYLCASSLAWAGGSEQYFGPGTRLTVT.

The CDR3 region has the DNA TGTGCCAGCAGTTACTCTCTAGCGGAGTACGAGCAGTACTTC. Translating it yields CASSYSLAEYEQYF. The chain carries TRBV6-5 and TRBJ2-7, with 7 bases matching TRBD2. The CDR3 is made up of 14 amino acids. Looked up from germline, CDR1 is MNHEY and CDR2 is SVGAGI. V shed 0 bases, J shed 4 bases, and the junction held 3 bases outside the gene matches.

This chain joins TRBV4-3 and TRBJ2-4, with 7 bases fitting TRBD2. CDR1 and CDR2 (germline): LGHNA, YSLEER. Losses at the gene ends were 1 base for V and 2 bases for J; bases not matched to a gene: 8. The CDR3 runs to 17 residues. The DNA of the CDR3 is TGCGCCAGCAGCCAAGGGGGGTCAGCGGGGTCCAAAAACATTCAGTACTTC. This gives the protein CASSQGGSAGSKNIQYF.

This clone appeared a single time. The CDR3 loop is CASSYPRDRGINEQFF. CDR3 DNA: TGTGCCAGCAGTTACCCCCGGGACAGAGGGATCAATGAGCAGTTCTTC. The chain recombines TRBV6-5 with TRBJ2-1, with TRBD1 matching over 7 bases. CDR3 length equals 16 residues. Germline V gene sequence: CDR1 MNHEY, CDR2 SVGAGI. V trimming: 2 bases; J trimming: 6 bases; junction bases outside the gene matches: 10.

The gene calls are TRBV14 and TRBJ2-6, with D uncertain. The CDR3 length is 18 residues. From germline, CDR1 is SGHDN and CDR2 FVKESK. V gave up 0 bases and J gave up 3 bases, with 15 bases separating them. As DNA, the CDR3 is TGTGCCAGCAGCCAAGATGGCAGTTCCATGTATGGGGCCAACGTCCTGACTTTC. Translating gives CASSQDGSSMYGANVLTF.

This sequence joins TRBV29-1 and TRBJ1-2; the D gene is possibly TRBD1 (6 bases). CDR3 length: 14 residues. Trimming removed 7 bases from V and 5 bases from J, with 20 bases in between. Germline-derived CDR1 and CDR2 are SQVTM and ANQGSEA. In DNA, the CDR3 is TGCAGCGCCCTTCCGGGGAATCAGGGGTATGGCTACACCTTC. It yields the protein CSALPGNQGYGYTF.

The chain links TRBV13 to TRBJ2-7, with a weak D call TRBD2 (6 bases). The CDR3 is 14 amino acids. CDR1 and CDR2 (germline): PRHDT, FYEKMQ (reference sequence). V lost 2 bases, J lost 3 bases, and 11 bases lay in between. The DNA of the CDR3 is TGTGCCAGCAGCTTACCTAGCGAGCACTACGAGCAGTACTTC. Translation: CASSLPSEHYEQYF.

The chain uses TRBV30 and TRBJ2-7, with D maybe TRBD1 (6 bases). With 3 bases removed from V and 1 base from J, the gap between germline ends came to 7 bases. The CDR3 runs 12 residues. The germline CDR1 and CDR2 sequences are GTSNPN and SVGIG (reference sequence). CDR3 sequence (DNA): TGTGCCTGGAGCGGACAGTCCTACGAGCAGTACTTC. Amino acids: CAWSGQSYEQYF.

This chain connects TRBV27 to TRBJ2-1; possibly TRBD2 for D (5 bases). There are 16 residues in the CDR3. V dropped 6 bases and J dropped 3 bases, with 18 bases sitting between them. Germline V gene lookup returns CDR1 MNHEY and CDR2 SMNVEV (reference sequence). The CDR3 nucleotides are TGTGCCAGCAGAATATCACAGTTAGAGGGCTACAATGAGCAGTTCTTC. It is translated as CASRISQLEGYNEQFF.

The V gene is TRBV29-1, the J gene TRBJ1-1; D ambiguous. The CDR3 sequence is 13 residues long. Germline-derived CDR1 and CDR2 are SQVTM and ANQGSEA. Trimming left V 4 bases short and J 0 bases short, with 9 bases between. The CDR3 DNA sequence: TGCAGCGTTGGGGAGACATTGAACACTGAAGCTTTCTTT. Amino acid sequence: CSVGETLNTEAFF.